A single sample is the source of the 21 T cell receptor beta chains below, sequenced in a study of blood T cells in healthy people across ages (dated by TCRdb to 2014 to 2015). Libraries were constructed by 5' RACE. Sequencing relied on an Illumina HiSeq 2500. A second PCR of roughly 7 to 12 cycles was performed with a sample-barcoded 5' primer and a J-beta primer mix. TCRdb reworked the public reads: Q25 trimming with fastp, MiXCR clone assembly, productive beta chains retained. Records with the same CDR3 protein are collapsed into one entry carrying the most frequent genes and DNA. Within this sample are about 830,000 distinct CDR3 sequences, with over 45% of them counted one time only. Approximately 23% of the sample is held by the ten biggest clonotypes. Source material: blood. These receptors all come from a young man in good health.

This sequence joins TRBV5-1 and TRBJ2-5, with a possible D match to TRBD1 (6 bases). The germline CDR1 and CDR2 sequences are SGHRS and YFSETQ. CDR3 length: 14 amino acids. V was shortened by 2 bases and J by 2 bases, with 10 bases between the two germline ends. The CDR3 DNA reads TGCGCCAGCAGCTTCGCTACAGGGCAAGAGACCCAGTACTTC. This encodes CASSFATGQETQYF.

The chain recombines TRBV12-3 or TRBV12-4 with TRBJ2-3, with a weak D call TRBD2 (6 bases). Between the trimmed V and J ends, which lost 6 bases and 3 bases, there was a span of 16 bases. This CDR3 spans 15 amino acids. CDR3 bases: TGTGCCAGCAGGGGATCCGGTGGGAGGACAGATACGCAGTATTTT. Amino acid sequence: CASRGSGGRTDTQYF.

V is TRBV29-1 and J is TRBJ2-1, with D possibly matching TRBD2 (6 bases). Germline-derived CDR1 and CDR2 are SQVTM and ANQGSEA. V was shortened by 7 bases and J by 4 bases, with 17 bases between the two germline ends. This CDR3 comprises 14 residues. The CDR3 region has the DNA TGCAGCGCCGCAAGGGCGGGATTGTACAATGAGCAGTTCTTC. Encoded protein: CSAARAGLYNEQFF.

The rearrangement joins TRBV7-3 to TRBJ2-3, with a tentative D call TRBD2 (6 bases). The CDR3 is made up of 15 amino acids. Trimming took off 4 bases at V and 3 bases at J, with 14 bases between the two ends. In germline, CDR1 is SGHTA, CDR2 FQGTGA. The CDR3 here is CASSSGGTVTDTQYF. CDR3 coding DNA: TGTGCCAGCAGCTCCGGAGGGACGGTAACAGATACGCAGTATTTT.

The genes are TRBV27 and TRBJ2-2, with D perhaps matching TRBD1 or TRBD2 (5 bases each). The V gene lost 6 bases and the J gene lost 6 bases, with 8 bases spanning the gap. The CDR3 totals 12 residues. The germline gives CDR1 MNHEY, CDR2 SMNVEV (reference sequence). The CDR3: CASRQGAGELFF. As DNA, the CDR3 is TGTGCCAGCAGGCAGGGAGCCGGGGAGCTGTTTTTT.

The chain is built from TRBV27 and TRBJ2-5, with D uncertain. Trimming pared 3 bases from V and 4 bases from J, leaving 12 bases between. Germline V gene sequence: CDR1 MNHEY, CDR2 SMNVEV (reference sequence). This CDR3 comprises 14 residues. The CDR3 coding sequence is TGTGCCAGCAGTTTTCTCGGCGTCGGAGAGACCCAGTACTTC. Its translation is CASSFLGVGETQYF.

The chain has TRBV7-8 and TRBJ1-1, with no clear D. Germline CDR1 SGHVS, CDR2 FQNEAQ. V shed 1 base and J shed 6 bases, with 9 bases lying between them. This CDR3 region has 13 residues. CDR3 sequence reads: CASSLEGTAEAFF. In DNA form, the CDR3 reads TGTGCCAGCAGCTTAGAGGGAACCGCTGAAGCTTTCTTT.

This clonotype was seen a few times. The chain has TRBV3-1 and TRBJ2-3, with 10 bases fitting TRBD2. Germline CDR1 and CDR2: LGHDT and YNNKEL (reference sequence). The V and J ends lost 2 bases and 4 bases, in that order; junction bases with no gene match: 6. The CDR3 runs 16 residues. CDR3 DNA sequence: TGTGCCAGCAGCCAACCCACTAGCGGGACAGCAGATACGCAGTATTTT. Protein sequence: CASSQPTSGTADTQYF.

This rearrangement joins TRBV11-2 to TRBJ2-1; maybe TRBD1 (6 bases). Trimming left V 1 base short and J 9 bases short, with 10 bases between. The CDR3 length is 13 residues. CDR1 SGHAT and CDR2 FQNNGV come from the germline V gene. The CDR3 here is CASSLVVRGEQFF. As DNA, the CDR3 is TGTGCCAGCAGCTTAGTAGTCAGGGGTGAGCAGTTCTTC.

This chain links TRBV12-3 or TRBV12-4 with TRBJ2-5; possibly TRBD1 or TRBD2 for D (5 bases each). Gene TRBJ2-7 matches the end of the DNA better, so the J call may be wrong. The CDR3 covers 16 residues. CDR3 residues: CASSSPQGIASYEQYF. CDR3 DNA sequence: TGTGCCAGCAGTTCCCCTCAGGGAATAGCGTCCTACGAGCAGTACTTC.

CDR3 protein: CASSLALGRANSPLHF. In DNA form, the CDR3 reads TGTGCCAGCAGCTTAGCGTTGGGGAGGGCTAATTCACCCCTCCACTTT. The chain employs TRBV7-2 and TRBJ1-6, with unresolved D. CDR3 length equals 16 residues. Germline assignment: CDR1 SGHTA and CDR2 FQGNSA. V shed 0 bases and J shed 6 bases, with 12 bases lying between them.

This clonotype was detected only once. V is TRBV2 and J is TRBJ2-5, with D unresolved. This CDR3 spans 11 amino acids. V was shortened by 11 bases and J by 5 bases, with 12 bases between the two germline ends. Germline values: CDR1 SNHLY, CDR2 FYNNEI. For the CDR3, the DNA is TGTGCCTTCTGGACGGTGGAGACCCAGTACTTC. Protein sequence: CAFWTVETQYF.

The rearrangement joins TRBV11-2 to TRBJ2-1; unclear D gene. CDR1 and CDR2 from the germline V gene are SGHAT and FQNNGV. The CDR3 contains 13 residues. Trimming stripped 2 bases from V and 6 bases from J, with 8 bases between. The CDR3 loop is CASSLRPINEQFF. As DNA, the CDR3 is TGTGCCAGCAGCTTACGTCCGATCAATGAGCAGTTCTTC.

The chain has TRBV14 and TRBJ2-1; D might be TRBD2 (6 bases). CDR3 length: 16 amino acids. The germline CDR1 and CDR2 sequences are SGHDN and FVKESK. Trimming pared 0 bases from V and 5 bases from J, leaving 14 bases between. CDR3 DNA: TGTGCCAGCAGCCAAGACTATTCCGGGGGAAACAATGAGCAGTTCTTC. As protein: CASSQDYSGGNNEQFF.

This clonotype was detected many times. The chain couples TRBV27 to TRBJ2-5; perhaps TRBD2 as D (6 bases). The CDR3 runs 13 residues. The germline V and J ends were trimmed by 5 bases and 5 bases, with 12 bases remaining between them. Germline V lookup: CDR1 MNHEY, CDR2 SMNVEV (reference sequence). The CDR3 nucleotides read TGTGCCAGCAGTCCAACAGGAGGGGAGACCCAGTACTTC. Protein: CASSPTGGETQYF.

CDR3 nucleotides: TGTGCCTACCTGGGACTAGCGGGAGGCCTCTCCTACGAGCAGTACTTC. Translating it yields CAYLGLAGGLSYEQYF. The chain links TRBV30 to TRBJ2-7; TRBD2 agrees at 15 bases. V gave up 7 bases and J gave up 0 bases; unmatched junction bases: 7. Per the germline V gene, CDR1 is GTSNPN and CDR2 is SVGIG (reference sequence). This CDR3 comprises 16 residues.

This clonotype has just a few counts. CDR3 DNA sequence: TGTGCCAGCAGCTTAAAACCTAGCGTGTACAATGAGCAGTTCTTC. As protein: CASSLKPSVYNEQFF. The chain is built from TRBV7-9 and TRBJ2-1; weak D call: TRBD2 (6 bases). The CDR3 contains 15 residues. Deletions cut 2 bases from V and 4 bases from J, with 12 bases between. The germline gives CDR1 SEHNR, CDR2 FQNEAQ (reference sequence).

DNA for the CDR3: TGCGCCAGCAGCCAAGATCAAGCTAGCGGAGAAACAGATACGCAGTATTTT. Translated: CASSQDQASGETDTQYF. The rearrangement links TRBV4-1 to TRBJ2-3; 7 positions agree with TRBD2. Germline CDR1 and CDR2: MGHRA and YSYEKL. This CDR3 spans 17 amino acids. After removal of 0 bases from V and 3 bases from J, the junction contained 9 bases not matched to a gene.

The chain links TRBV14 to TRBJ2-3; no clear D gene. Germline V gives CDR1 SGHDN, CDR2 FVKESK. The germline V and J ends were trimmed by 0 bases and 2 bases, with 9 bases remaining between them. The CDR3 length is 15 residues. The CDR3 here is CASSQDPRFTDTQYF. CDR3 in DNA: TGTGCCAGCAGCCAAGATCCCCGCTTCACAGATACGCAGTATTTT.

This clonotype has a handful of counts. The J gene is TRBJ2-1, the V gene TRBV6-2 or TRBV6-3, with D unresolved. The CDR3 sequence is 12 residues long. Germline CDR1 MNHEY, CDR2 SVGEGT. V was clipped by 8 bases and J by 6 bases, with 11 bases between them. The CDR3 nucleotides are TGTGCCAGCTGTGGGCTCCGCAATGAGCAGTTCTTC. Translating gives CASCGLRNEQFF.

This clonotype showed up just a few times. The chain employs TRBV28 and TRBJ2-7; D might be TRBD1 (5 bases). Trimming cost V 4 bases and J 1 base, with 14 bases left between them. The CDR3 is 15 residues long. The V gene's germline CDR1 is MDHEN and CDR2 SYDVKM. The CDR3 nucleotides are TGTGCCAGCAGTTCCCCCACCCAGGGATCCTACGAGCAGTACTTC. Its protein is CASSSPTQGSYEQYF.